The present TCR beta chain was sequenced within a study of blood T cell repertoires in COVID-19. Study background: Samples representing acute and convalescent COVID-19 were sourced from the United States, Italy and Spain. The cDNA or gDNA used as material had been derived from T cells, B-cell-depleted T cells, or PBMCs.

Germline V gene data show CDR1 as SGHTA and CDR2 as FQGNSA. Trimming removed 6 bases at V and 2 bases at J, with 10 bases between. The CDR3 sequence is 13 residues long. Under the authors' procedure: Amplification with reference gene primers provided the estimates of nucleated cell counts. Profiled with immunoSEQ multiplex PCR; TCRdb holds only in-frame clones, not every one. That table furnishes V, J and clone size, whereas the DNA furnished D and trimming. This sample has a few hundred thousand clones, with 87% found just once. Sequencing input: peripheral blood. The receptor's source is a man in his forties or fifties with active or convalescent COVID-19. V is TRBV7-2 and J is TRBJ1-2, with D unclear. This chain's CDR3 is CASSTSGNYGYTF. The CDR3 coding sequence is TGTGCCAGCAGTACCTCGGGGAACTATGGCTACACCTTC.